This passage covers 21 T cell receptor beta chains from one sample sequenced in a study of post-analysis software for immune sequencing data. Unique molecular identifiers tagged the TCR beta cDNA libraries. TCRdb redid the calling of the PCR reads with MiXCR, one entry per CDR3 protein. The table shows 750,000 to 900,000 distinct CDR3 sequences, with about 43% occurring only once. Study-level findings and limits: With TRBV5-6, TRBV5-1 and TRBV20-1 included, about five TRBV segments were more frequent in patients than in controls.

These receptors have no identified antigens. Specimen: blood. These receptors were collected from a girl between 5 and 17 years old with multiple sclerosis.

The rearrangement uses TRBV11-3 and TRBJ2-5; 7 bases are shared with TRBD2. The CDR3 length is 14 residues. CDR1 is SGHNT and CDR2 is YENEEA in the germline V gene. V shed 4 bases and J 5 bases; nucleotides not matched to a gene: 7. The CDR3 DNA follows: TGTGCCAGCAGCTCCGAGCGGGAAGGGGAGACCCAGTACTTC. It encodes CASSSEREGETQYF. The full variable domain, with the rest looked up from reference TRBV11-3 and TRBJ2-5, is EAGVVQSPRYKIIEKKQPVAFWCNPISGHNTLYWYLQNLGQGPELLIRYENEEAVDDSQLPKDRFSAERLKGVDSTLKIQPAELGDSAVYLCASSSEREGETQYFGPGTRLLVL.

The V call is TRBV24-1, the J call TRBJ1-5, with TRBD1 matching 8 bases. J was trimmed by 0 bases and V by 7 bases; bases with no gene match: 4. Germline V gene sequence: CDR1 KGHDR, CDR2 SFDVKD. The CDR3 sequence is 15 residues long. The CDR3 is CATSADRASNQPQHF. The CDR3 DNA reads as TGTGCCACCAGCGCGGACAGGGCTAGCAATCAGCCCCAGCATTTT.

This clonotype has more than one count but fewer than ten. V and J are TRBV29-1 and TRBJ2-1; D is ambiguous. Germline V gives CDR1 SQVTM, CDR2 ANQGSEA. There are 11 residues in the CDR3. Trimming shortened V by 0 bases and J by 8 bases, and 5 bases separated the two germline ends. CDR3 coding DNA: TGCAGCGTTGAAGATCGCTATGAGCAGTTCTTC. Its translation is CSVEDRYEQFF.

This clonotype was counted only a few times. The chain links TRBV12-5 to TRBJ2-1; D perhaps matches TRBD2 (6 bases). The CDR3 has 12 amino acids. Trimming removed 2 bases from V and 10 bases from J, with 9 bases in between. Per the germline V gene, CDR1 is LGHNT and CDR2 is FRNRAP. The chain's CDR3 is CASGLPRGEQFF. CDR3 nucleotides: TGTGCTAGTGGTTTGCCACGGGGGGAGCAGTTCTTC.

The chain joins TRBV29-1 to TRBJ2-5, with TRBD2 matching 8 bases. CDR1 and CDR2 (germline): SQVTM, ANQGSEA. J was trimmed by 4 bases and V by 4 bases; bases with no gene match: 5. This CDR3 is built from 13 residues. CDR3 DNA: TGCAGCGTTGGCGGGGGGCTAGTAGAGACCCAGTACTTC. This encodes CSVGGGLVETQYF.

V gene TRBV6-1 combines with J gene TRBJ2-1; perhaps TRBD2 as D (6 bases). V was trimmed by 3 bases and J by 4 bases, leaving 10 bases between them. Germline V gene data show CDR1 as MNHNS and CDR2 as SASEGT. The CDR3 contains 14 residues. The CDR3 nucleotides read TGTGCCAGCAGTGAGGCTAGCGCATACAATGAGCAGTTCTTC. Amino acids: CASSEASAYNEQFF.

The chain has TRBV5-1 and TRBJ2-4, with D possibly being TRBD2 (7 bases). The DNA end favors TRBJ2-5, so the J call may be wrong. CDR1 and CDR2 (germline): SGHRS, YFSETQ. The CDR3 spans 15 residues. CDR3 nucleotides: TGCGCCAGCAGCTTAGGGGGAGGGCCTTCTGAGACCCAGTACTTC. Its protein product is CASSLGGGPSETQYF.

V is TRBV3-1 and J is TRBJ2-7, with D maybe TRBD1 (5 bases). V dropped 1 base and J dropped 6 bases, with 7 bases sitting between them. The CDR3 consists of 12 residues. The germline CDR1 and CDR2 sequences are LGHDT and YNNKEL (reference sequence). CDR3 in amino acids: CASSQAQGEQYF. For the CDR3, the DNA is TGTGCCAGCAGCCAAGCCCAGGGCGAGCAGTACTTC.

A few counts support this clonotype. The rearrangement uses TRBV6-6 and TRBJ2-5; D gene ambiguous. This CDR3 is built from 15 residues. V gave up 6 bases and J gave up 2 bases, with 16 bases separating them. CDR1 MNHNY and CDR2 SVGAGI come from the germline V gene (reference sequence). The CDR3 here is CASSYTPERQETQYF. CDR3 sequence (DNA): TGTGCCAGCAGCTACACGCCGGAAAGGCAAGAGACCCAGTACTTC.

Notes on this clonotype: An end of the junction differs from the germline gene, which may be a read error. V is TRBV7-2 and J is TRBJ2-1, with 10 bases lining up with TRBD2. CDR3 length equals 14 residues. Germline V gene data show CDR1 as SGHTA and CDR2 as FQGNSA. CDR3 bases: TGTGCCAGCAGCCTAGCGGGAGCCAGAAATGAGCAGTTCTTC. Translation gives CASSLAGARNEQFF.

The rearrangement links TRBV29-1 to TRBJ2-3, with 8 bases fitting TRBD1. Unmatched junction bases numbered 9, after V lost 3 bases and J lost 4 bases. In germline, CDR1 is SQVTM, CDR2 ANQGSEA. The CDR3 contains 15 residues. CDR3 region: CSVDRGRLGADTQYF. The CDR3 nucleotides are TGCAGCGTTGACAGGGGGCGTCTGGGGGCAGATACGCAGTATTTT.

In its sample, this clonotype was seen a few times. This CDR3 is CAISLREGGRETQYF. For the CDR3, the DNA is TGTGCCATCAGTTTGCGGGAGGGAGGGCGAGAGACCCAGTACTTC. The chain uses TRBV10-3 and TRBJ2-7; 9 bases are a match to TRBD2. The J call may be in error: the DNA end matches TRBJ2-5 better. Looked up from germline, CDR1 is ENHRY and CDR2 is SYGVKD. The CDR3 is 15 amino acids.

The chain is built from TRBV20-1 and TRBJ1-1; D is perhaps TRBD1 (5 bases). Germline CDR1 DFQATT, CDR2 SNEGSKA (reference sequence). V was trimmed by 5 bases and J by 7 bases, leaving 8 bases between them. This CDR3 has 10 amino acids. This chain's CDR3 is CSAYTGEAFF. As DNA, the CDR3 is TGCAGTGCTTATACAGGTGAAGCTTTCTTT.

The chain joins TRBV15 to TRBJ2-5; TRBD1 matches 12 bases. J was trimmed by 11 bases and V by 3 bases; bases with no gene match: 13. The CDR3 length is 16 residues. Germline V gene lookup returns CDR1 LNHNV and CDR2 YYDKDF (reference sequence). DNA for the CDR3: TGTGCCACCAGCAGCCCGGGACAGGGGGCACGCAATGAGCAGTACTTC. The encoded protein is CATSSPGQGARNEQYF.

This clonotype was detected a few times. The CDR3 spells CASSNRQAQETQYF. CDR3 sequence (DNA): TGTGCCAGCAGTAATAGACAGGCCCAAGAGACCCAGTACTTC. The chain is built from TRBV6-5 and TRBJ2-5; TRBD1 is a possible D gene (6 bases). Germline CDR1 reads MNHEY; CDR2 reads SVGAGI. V lost 5 bases and J 1 base, leaving 11 bases between the germline ends. This CDR3 region has 14 residues.

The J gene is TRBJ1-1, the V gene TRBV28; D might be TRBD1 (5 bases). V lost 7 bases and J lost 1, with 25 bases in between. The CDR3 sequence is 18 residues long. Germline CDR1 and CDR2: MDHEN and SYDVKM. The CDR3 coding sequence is TGTGCCAGCACAGCGCGCTTCGGCAGGGAGAATAGGAACACTGAAGCTTTCTTT. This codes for CASTARFGRENRNTEAFF.

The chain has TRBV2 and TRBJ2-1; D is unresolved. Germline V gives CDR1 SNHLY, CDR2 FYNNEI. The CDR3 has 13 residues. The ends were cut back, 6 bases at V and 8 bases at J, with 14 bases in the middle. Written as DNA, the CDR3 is TGTGCCAGCAGGGACGGAATGGCGGATGAGCAGTTCTTC. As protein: CASRDGMADEQFF.

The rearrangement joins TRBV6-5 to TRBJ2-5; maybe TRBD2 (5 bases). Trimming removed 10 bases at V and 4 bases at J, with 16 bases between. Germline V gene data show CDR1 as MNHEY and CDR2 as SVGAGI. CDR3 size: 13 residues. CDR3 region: CATLWGDGETQYF. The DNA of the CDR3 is TGTGCCACTTTATGGGGAGACGGAGAGACCCAGTACTTC.

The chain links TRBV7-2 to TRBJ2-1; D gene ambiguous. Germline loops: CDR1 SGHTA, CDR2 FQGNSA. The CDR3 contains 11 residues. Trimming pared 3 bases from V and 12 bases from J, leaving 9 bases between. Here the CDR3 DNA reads TGTGCCAGCAGCTTCGAACTTGTGCAGTTCTTC. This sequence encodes CASSFELVQFF.

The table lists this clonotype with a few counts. CDR3: CSVEDHLRGTGANVLTF. The CDR3 DNA reads TGCAGCGTTGAAGATCACCTCAGGGGGACTGGGGCCAACGTCCTGACTTTC. The chain uses TRBV29-1 and TRBJ2-6; 7 nucleotides align to TRBD1. V gave up 0 bases and J gave up 2 bases; unmatched junction bases: 7. The CDR3 length is 17 residues. Germline CDR1 and CDR2: SQVTM and ANQGSEA.

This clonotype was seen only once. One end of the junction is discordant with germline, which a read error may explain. The CDR3 coding sequence is TGTGCCACCAGTGATTCCGGGGGAGGTACCTACGATGAGCAGTTCTTC. Its translation: CATSDSGGGTYDEQFF. The rearrangement uses TRBV24-1 and TRBJ2-1; tentative D call: TRBD2 (6 bases). CDR1 KGHDR and CDR2 SFDVKD come from the germline V gene. The CDR3 has 16 amino acids.